What follows is one TCR beta chain and its context. What it binds is not known. This sample is drawn from a study of T cell responses to AZD1222 COVID-19 vaccine. Profiling relied on immunoSEQ multiplex PCR, and the TCRdb table lists in-frame clones only, not all of them. The data show around 150,000 clones, with about 92% seen just once and around 0.99% held by the top ten. Study-wide findings and caveats: Clonal diversity may have been underestimated in mostly white British donors. The CD4 TCRs associated with vaccination extended across spike and predominated at 160-218 and 743-854.

The CDR3 runs to 14 residues. V trimming: 4 bases; J trimming: 5 bases; junction bases outside the gene matches: 3. Germline assignment: CDR1 SGHRS and CDR2 YFSETQ. Sequenced here: peripheral blood, sampled 28 days after the second AZD1222 dose. This rearrangement joins TRBV5-1 to TRBJ2-5; TRBD2 matches at 12 bases. The source is an adult who received the AZD1222 COVID-19 vaccine. The CDR3 region has the DNA TGCGCCAGCAGCAGACTAGCGGGGGAGGAGACCCAGTACTTC. It encodes CASSRLAGEETQYF.